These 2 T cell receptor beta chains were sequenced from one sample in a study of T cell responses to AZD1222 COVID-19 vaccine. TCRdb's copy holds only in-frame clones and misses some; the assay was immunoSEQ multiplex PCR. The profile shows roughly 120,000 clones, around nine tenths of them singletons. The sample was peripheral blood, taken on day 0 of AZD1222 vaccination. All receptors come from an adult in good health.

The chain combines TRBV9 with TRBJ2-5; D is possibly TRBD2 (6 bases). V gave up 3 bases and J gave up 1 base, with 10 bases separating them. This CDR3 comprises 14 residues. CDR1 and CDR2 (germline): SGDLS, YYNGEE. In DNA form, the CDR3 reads TGTGCCAGCAGCGAAGGGGACTTCCAAGAGACCCAGTACTTC. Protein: CASSEGDFQETQYF.

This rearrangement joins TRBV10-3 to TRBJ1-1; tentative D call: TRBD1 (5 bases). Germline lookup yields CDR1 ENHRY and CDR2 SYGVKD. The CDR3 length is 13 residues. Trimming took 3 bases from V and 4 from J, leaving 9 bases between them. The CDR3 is CAISERGATEAFF. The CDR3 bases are TGTGCCATCAGTGAAAGGGGAGCCACTGAAGCTTTCTTT.